These 27 T cell receptor beta chains share one sample of origin, sequenced in a study of OX40 agonist ivuxolimab in advanced cancers. Produced via immunoSEQ multiplex PCR; TCRdb's table is partial and in-frame only. The data hold over 60,000 clones, with roughly 80% observed a single time. Sample: CD4+ or CD8+ T cells sorted from blood, taken in a trial of the OX40 agonist ivuxolimab. The receptors come from an adult with an advanced solid tumor such as melanoma, head and neck, liver or kidney cancer.

The table lists this clone with a count of one. This rearrangement joins TRBV5-1 to TRBJ1-3, with 7 nucleotides matching TRBD1. This CDR3 comprises 13 residues. With 5 bases clipped from V and 1 base from J, the junction kept 0 bases outside the gene matches. Looked up from germline, CDR1 is SGHRS and CDR2 is YFSETQ. DNA for the CDR3: TGCGCCAGCAGACAGGGGTCTGGAAACACCATATATTTT. It specifies CASRQGSGNTIYF.

V gene TRBV4-1 combines with J gene TRBJ1-3; D not certain. Germline CDR1 and CDR2: MGHRA and YSYEKL. The CDR3 sequence is 15 residues long. V lost 1 base to trimming and J lost 2 bases, with 9 bases between them. The CDR3 region is CASSQGPEPGNTIYF. CDR3 nucleotide sequence: TGCGCCAGCAGCCAAGGTCCGGAACCTGGAAACACCATATATTTT.

This clone appeared a single time. The chain carries TRBV18 and TRBJ2-7; D is uncertain. Trimming pared 0 bases from V and 7 bases from J, leaving 13 bases between. This CDR3 contains 14 residues. Germline values: CDR1 KGHSH, CDR2 LQKENI. The CDR3 loop is CASSPPLLPFEQYF. Written as DNA, the CDR3 is TGTGCCAGCTCACCACCCCTACTACCTTTTGAGCAGTACTTC.

V gene TRBV30 combines with J gene TRBJ1-5, with 7 bases lining up with TRBD1. CDR1 is GTSNPN, CDR2 SVGIG, per germline (reference sequence). The J segment lost 6 bases and the V segment lost 2 bases, leaving 7 bases of the junction unmatched. This CDR3 is built from 14 residues. The CDR3 nucleotides are TGTGCCTGGAGTTCCAACAGGGGAGCTCAGCCCCAGCATTTT. Protein sequence: CAWSSNRGAQPQHF.

This clone was counted a few times. The chain combines TRBV6-1 with TRBJ1-2; no definite D call. Trimming removed 10 bases at V and 4 bases at J, with 16 bases between. Germline assignment: CDR1 MNHNS and CDR2 SASEGT. The CDR3 extends over 13 amino acids. The CDR3 loop reads CATLWPLPYGYTF. Here the CDR3 DNA reads TGTGCCACCCTATGGCCCCTCCCCTATGGCTACACCTTC.

J is TRBJ2-2 and V is TRBV7-2; 10 bases line up with TRBD2. J was trimmed by 5 bases and V by 7 bases; bases with no gene match: 7. This CDR3 is 15 amino acids long. Germline assignment: CDR1 SGHTA and CDR2 FQGNSA. CDR3: CASTTETSGTGELFF. Here the CDR3 DNA reads TGTGCCAGCACCACTGAGACTAGCGGGACCGGGGAGCTGTTTTTT. Together with reference TRBV7-2 and TRBJ2-2, the CDR3 gives the full variable domain: GAGVSQSPSNKVTEKGKDVELRCDPISGHTALYWYRQSLGQGLEFLIYFQGNSAPDKSGLPSDRFSAERTGGSVSTLTIQRTQQEDSAVYLCASTTETSGTGELFFGEGSRLTVL.

The V and J genes are TRBV9 and TRBJ2-2; 7 bases line up with TRBD1. Germline values: CDR1 SGDLS, CDR2 YYNGEE. The CDR3 contains 16 residues. Unmatched junction bases numbered 4, after V lost 2 bases and J lost 0 bases. The CDR3 spells CASSVHQGANTGELFF. The CDR3 DNA reads as TGTGCCAGCAGCGTTCATCAGGGGGCGAACACCGGGGAGCTGTTTTTT.

The chain's CDR3 is CASSPGRLGDGYTF. In DNA, the CDR3 is TGTGCCAGTAGTCCCGGACGGTTGGGGGACGGCTACACCTTC. The rearrangement uses TRBV19 and TRBJ1-2, with TRBD1 as a possible D gene (5 bases). Per germline, CDR1 LNHDA and CDR2 SQIVND (reference sequence). This CDR3 has 14 residues. Trimming removed 5 bases from V and 8 bases from J, with 18 bases in between.

The V call is TRBV19, the J call TRBJ2-3; 12 bases line up with TRBD2. The CDR3 is 16 residues long. Germline-derived CDR1 and CDR2 are LNHDA and SQIVND (reference sequence). V lost 8 bases and J lost 4; bases outside the gene matches: 10. The CDR3 spells CASSYSSGGVSDTQYF. Here the CDR3 DNA reads TGTGCCAGTTCATATTCTAGCGGGGGGGTCTCAGATACGCAGTATTTT.

The J gene is TRBJ1-1, the V gene TRBV7-3; D ambiguous. Germline CDR1 SGHTA, CDR2 FQGTGA. Trimming took off 6 bases at V and 1 base at J, with 6 bases between the two ends. This CDR3 comprises 12 residues. The CDR3 DNA is TGTGCCAGCAGTCGGGGGAACACTGAAGCTTTCTTT. Residues: CASSRGNTEAFF.

The rearrangement links TRBV5-1 to TRBJ2-3, with 8 bases aligning to TRBD2. The CDR3 has 17 residues. Germline CDR1 is SGHRS and CDR2 is YFSETQ. V lost 4 bases and J lost 2; bases outside the gene matches: 12. The CDR3 sequence is CASSPHTSGGYTDTQYF. CDR3 bases: TGCGCCAGCAGCCCCCACACCAGCGGGGGCTACACAGATACGCAGTATTTT. Supplemented by reference TRBV5-1 and TRBJ2-3, the full variable domain reads KAGVTQTPRYLIKTRGQQVTLSCSPISGHRSVSWYQQTPGQGLQFLFEYFSETQRNKGNFPGRFSGRQFSNSRSEMNVSTLELGDSALYLCASSPHTSGGYTDTQYFGPGTRLTVL.

Turning to this clone: Other DNA sequences of this sample code for an identical CDR3. The rearrangement uses TRBV28 and TRBJ1-1, with D hard to call. Germline CDR1 is MDHEN and CDR2 is SYDVKM. Between the trimmed V and J ends, which lost 2 bases and 0 bases, there was a span of 1 base. CDR3 length: 12 residues. CDR3 nucleotides: TGTGCCAGCAGTTTAGTGAACACTGAAGCTTTCTTT. Translating it yields CASSLVNTEAFF.

This clone has a single count. The genes are TRBV6-5 and TRBJ2-6; D remains ambiguous. Germline V CDR1 and CDR2: MNHEY, SVGAGI. CDR3 length equals 15 residues. Trimming pared 2 bases from V and 2 bases from J, leaving 7 bases between. This CDR3 is CASSYTSAGANVLTF. CDR3 DNA: TGTGCCAGCAGTTACACAAGTGCTGGGGCCAACGTCCTGACTTTC.

The V call is TRBV4-1, the J call TRBJ2-1; 7 bases map to TRBD1. The V gene's germline CDR1 is MGHRA and CDR2 YSYEKL. The CDR3 sequence is 16 residues long. With V trimmed by 3 bases and J by 1 base, 6 bases remained unmatched. In nucleotides, the CDR3 is TGCGCCAGCAGCCAGACCGGGACAGCTTCCTACAATGAGCAGTTCTTC. Protein: CASSQTGTASYNEQFF.

The chain combines TRBV2 with TRBJ1-5; D uncertain. The germline V gene encodes CDR1 SNHLY and CDR2 FYNNEI. The CDR3 is 14 amino acids. V shed 4 bases and J shed 0 bases, with 7 bases lying between them. CDR3: CASSGGYSNQPQHF. The CDR3 nucleotides are TGTGCCAGCAGTGGGGGTTATAGCAATCAGCCCCAGCATTTT.

This clone was detected only a few times. The chain couples TRBV9 to TRBJ2-7; TRBD1 agrees at 8 bases. The CDR3 contains 16 residues. Germline V gene lookup returns CDR1 SGDLS and CDR2 YYNGEE. The V segment lost 2 bases and the J segment 3 bases; nucleotides outside the gene matches: 10. The CDR3 region has the DNA TGTGCCAGCAGCGTTCACCCGGGACAGGTAGTCTACGAGCAGTACGTC. It encodes CASSVHPGQVVYEQYV.

This clone was found a few times. V usage is TRBV7-2 and J usage is TRBJ1-2; no clear D gene. The V gene lost 2 bases and the J gene lost 3 bases, with 10 bases spanning the gap. The CDR3 covers 14 residues. CDR1 is SGHTA and CDR2 is FQGNSA in the germline V gene. DNA of the CDR3: TGTGCCAGCAGCTTACGCCCAGGATACTATGGCTACACCTTC. Translated, it gives CASSLRPGYYGYTF. The full variable domain, completed using reference TRBV7-2 and TRBJ1-2, is GAGVSQSPSNKVTEKGKDVELRCDPISGHTALYWYRQSLGQGLEFLIYFQGNSAPDKSGLPSDRFSAERTGGSVSTLTIQRTQQEDSAVYLCASSLRPGYYGYTFGSGTRLTVV.

The rearrangement links TRBV5-6 to TRBJ1-5, with a possible D match to TRBD1 (5 bases). The germline V gene encodes CDR1 SGHDT and CDR2 YYEEEE. This CDR3 has 14 amino acids. V lost 2 bases to trimming and J lost 1 base, with 7 bases between them. DNA for the CDR3: TGTGCCAGCAGCTTACGACAGAGCAATCAGCCCCAGCATTTT. It is translated as CASSLRQSNQPQHF.

This clone is a singleton in its sample. The rearrangement links TRBV13 to TRBJ2-1; D uncertain. Germline CDR1 is PRHDT and CDR2 is FYEKMQ (reference sequence). V lost 3 bases and J lost 1, with 7 bases in between. The CDR3 consists of 14 residues. CDR3: CASSFGQSYNEQFF. In DNA, the CDR3 is TGTGCCAGCAGCTTCGGTCAATCCTACAATGAGCAGTTCTTC.

The chain couples TRBV7-8 to TRBJ1-2, with D maybe TRBD1 (6 bases). Per germline, CDR1 SGHVS and CDR2 FQNEAQ. The V and J ends lost 2 bases and 6 bases respectively, with 10 bases between them. This CDR3 region has 13 residues. The CDR3 sequence: CASSLRTADGYTF. The DNA for the CDR3 is TGTGCCAGCAGCTTAAGGACAGCGGATGGCTACACCTTC.

The chain uses TRBV20-1 and TRBJ1-2, with D unclear. Germline loops: CDR1 DFQATT, CDR2 SNEGSKA (reference sequence). Trimming took 5 bases from V and 3 from J, leaving 7 bases between them. The CDR3 totals 11 residues. The CDR3 DNA sequence: TGCAGTGCTGGGCCGGACTATGGCTACACCTTC. Protein: CSAGPDYGYTF.

The genes are TRBV27 and TRBJ2-1, with 8 bases identical to TRBD2. The CDR3 has 14 amino acids. The junction had 2 bases not matched to a gene; V was cut back by 3 bases and J by 4 bases. CDR1 and CDR2 from the germline V gene are MNHEY and SMNVEV (reference sequence). The CDR3 is CASSFGTSYNEQFF. In DNA, the CDR3 is TGTGCCAGCAGTTTCGGGACTAGTTACAATGAGCAGTTCTTC.

J is TRBJ2-3 and V is TRBV21-1; the DNA was not used to check the table's D call, TRBD2. TRBV21-1 is recorded as a pseudogene. This CDR3 has 21 amino acids. CDR3 coding DNA: TGTGCCAGCAGCCCTACGGGGACTAGCGGGGGGGGACCCGCTAGCACAGATACGCAGTATTTT. Translation: CASSPTGTSGGGPASTDTQYF.

The CDR3 DNA reads as TGTGCCAGCAGTTACTCGGGCGGACAAGGGGGGGAGCAGTACTTC. Its translation is CASSYSGGQGGEQYF. The chain joins TRBV6-6 to TRBJ2-7, with D perhaps being TRBD1 or TRBD2 (6 bases each). V was pared by 0 bases and J by 7 bases, with 16 bases between. This CDR3 spans 15 amino acids. Germline assignment: CDR1 MNHNY and CDR2 SVGAGI (reference sequence).

The CDR3: CASSDSSNTEAFF. As DNA, the CDR3 is TGTGCCAGCAGTGACAGTTCGAACACTGAAGCTTTCTTT. The V and J genes are TRBV6-1 and TRBJ1-1; D gene ambiguous. V was clipped by 3 bases and J by 1 base, with 6 bases between them. This CDR3 is built from 13 residues. CDR1 and CDR2 from the germline V gene are MNHNS and SASEGT.

The gene calls are TRBV7-2 and TRBJ2-6; D uncertain. The V end was cut by 3 bases, the J end by 1 base, with 7 bases between. CDR3 length equals 15 residues. Germline V CDR1 and CDR2: SGHTA, FQGNSA. DNA for the CDR3: TGTGCCAGCAGCTTTTTCGTTTCTGGGGCCAACGTCCTGACTTTC. Translation: CASSFFVSGANVLTF.

The V call is TRBV4-1, the J call TRBJ2-2; 10 nucleotides agree with TRBD2. V trimming: 7 bases; J trimming: 3 bases; junction bases outside the gene matches: 14. Germline CDR1 is MGHRA and CDR2 is YSYEKL. The CDR3 contains 18 residues. The DNA for the CDR3 is TGCGCCAGCAAAAATCGTCCAGCGGGGGGGCAGTACACCGGGGAGCTGTTTTTT. Translated, it gives CASKNRPAGGQYTGELFF.